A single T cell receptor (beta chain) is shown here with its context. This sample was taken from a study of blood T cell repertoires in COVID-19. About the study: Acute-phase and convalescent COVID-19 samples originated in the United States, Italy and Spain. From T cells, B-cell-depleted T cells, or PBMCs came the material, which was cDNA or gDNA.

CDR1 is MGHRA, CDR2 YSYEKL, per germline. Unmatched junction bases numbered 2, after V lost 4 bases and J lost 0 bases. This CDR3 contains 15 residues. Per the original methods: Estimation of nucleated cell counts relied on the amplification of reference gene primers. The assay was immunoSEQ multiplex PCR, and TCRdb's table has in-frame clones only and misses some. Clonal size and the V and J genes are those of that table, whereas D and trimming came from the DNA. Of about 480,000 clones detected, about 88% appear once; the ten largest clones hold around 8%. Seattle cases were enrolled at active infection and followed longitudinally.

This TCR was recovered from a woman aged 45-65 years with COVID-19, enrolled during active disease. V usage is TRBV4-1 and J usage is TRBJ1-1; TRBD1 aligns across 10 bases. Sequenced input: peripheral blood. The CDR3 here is CASSRGQGVNTEAFF. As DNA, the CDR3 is TGCGCCAGCAGCCGCGGACAGGGGGTGAACACTGAAGCTTTCTTT.